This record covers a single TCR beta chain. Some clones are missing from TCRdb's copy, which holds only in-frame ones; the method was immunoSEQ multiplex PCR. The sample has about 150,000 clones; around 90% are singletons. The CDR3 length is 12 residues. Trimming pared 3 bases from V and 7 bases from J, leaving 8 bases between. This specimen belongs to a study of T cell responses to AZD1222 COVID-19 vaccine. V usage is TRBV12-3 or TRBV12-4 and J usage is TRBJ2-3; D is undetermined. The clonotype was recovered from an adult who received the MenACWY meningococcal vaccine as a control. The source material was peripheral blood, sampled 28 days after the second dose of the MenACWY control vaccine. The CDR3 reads CASSFSGHTQYF. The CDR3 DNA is TGTGCCAGCAGTTTTTCAGGTCATACGCAGTATTTT.